The table lists the clone carrying this T cell receptor (beta chain) with a few counts. As yet, its antigen is unknown. The V and J ends lost 4 bases and 4 bases respectively, with 14 bases between them. The CDR3 sequence is 14 residues long. From germline, CDR1 is MNHEY and CDR2 SVGAGI. The sample is drawn from a study of cytomegalovirus exposure and HLA in healthy donors. Regarding the study as a whole: An Asian-associated ancestry cluster reportedly showed fewer N-insertions than the approximately 660-donor mean in a later analysis. For most subjects, TCR beta sequences were reported to predict HLA-A and HLA-B alleles with accuracy. Researchers reported in a later analysis that a missense DCLRE1C variant was tied to TCR beta V- and J-gene trimming. Sequencing depth roughly uniform across donors was assumed in presence/absence analyses.

PCR was performed using 60 Vbeta and 13 Jbeta primers. Libraries were prepared by immunoSEQ multiplex PCR; TCRdb keeps only in-frame clonotypes and omits some of them. The repertoire has approximately 110,000 clones, 75% to 80% of them found once; the top ten carry around 4%. This receptor was obtained from a man aged 40-50 years in good health and CMV-seronegative. The chain joins TRBV6-5 to TRBJ2-7; TRBD1 might be the D (6 bases). Sequenced material: PBMCs. The CDR3 sequence: CASSSGQNYYEQYF. The CDR3, as DNA: TGTGCCAGCAGTTCCGGACAGAACTATTACGAGCAGTACTTC.